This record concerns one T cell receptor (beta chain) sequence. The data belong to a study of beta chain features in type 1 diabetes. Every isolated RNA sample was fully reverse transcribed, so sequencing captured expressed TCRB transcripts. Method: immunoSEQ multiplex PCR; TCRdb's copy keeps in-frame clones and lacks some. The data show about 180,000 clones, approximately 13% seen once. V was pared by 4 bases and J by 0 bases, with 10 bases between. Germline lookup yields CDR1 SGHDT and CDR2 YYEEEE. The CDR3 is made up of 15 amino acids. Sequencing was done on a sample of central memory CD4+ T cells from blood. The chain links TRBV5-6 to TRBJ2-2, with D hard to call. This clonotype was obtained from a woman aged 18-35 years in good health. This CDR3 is CASSPLDTNTGELFF. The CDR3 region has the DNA TGTGCCAGCAGCCCCCTCGACACGAACACCGGGGAGCTGTTTTTT.